Each of the 3 T cell receptor beta chains below was sequenced from the same sample in a study of cytomegalovirus exposure and HLA in healthy donors. PCR amplification relied on 60 Vbeta primers (plus 13 Jbeta primers). The protocol was immunoSEQ multiplex PCR, while the TCRdb copy is restricted to in-frame clones and leaves out a portion. The data hold approximately 150,000 clones, with 60% to 80% observed a single time. The sample comprised PBMCs. The origin of the receptors is a man between 18 and 35 years old in good health and CMV-seropositive.

The rearrangement joins TRBV2 to TRBJ2-3; 10 positions agree with TRBD2. V shed 6 bases, J shed 3 bases, and the junction held 3 bases outside the gene matches. There are 14 residues in the CDR3. The germline CDR1 and CDR2 sequences are SNHLY and FYNNEI. The CDR3 DNA sequence: TGTGCCAGCAGCCTAGCGGGAGCGACAGATACGCAGTATTTT. It specifies CASSLAGATDTQYF.

The rearrangement uses TRBV5-1 and TRBJ2-3; 8 bases agree with TRBD2. In germline, CDR1 is SGHRS, CDR2 YFSETQ. The J segment lost 0 bases and the V segment lost 3 bases, leaving 3 bases of the junction unmatched. CDR3 size: 15 residues. As DNA, the CDR3 is TGCGCCAGCAGCTCGGGGGGGTCGAGCACAGATACGCAGTATTTT. As protein: CASSSGGSSTDTQYF.

This rearrangement joins TRBV11-2 to TRBJ2-2; D not certain. Trimming cost V 1 base and J 0 bases, with 12 bases left between them. The germline V gene encodes CDR1 SGHAT and CDR2 FQNNGV. CDR3 length: 17 residues. As DNA, the CDR3 is TGTGCCAGCAGCTTAGCTCCTCTAGTTTCGAACACCGGGGAGCTGTTTTTT. Its protein product is CASSLAPLVSNTGELFF.